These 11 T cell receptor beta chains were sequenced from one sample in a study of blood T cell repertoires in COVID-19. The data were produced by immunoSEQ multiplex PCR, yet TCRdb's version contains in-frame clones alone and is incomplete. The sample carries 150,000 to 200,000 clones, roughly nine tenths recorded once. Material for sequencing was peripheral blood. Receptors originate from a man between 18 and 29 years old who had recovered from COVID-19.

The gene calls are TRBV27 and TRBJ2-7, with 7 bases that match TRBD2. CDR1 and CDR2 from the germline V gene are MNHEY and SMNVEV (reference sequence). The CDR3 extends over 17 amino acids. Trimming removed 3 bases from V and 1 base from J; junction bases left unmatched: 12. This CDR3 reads CASSLQVGSGISYEQYF. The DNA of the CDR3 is TGTGCCAGCAGTTTGCAAGTGGGGAGCGGGATTTCCTACGAGCAGTACTTC.

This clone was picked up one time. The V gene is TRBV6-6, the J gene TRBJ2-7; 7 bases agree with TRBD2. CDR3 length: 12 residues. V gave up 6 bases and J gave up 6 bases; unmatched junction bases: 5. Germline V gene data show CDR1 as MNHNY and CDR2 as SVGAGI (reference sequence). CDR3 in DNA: TGTGCCAGCAGCACCCCTAGCGGCGAGCAGTACTTC. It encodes CASSTPSGEQYF.

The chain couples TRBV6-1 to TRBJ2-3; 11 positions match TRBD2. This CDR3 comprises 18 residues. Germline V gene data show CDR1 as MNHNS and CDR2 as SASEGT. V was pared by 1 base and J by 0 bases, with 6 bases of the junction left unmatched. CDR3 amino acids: CASSEGATSGISTDTQYF. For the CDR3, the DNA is TGTGCCAGCAGTGAAGGCGCGACTAGCGGGATTAGCACAGATACGCAGTATTTT.

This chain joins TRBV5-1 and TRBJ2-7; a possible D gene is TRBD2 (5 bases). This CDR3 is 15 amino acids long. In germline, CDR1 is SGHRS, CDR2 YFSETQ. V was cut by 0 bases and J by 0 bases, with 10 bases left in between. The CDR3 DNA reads TGCGCCAGCAGCTTGGCCGGAGGAAGCTCCTACGAGCAGTACTTC. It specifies CASSLAGGSSYEQYF.

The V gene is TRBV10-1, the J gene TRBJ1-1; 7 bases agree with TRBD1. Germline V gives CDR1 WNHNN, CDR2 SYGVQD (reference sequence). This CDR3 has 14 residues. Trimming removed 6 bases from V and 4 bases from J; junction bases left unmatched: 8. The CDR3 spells CASRPNQGGTEAFF. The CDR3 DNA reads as TGCGCCAGCAGACCGAATCAGGGGGGCACTGAAGCTTTCTTT.

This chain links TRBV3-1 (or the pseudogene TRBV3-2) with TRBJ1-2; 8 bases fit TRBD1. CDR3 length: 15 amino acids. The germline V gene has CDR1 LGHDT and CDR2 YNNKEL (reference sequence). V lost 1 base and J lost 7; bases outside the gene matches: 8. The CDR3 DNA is TGTGCCAGCAGCCAAGGGACAGGGATTTTAGGTGGCTACACCTTC. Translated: CASSQGTGILGGYTF.

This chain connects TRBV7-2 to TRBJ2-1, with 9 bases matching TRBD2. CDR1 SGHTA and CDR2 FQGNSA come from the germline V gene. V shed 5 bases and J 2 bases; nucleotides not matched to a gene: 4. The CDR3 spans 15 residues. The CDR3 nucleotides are TGTGCCAGCAGCGTGACTAGCGGCGCCTACAATGAGCAGTTCTTC. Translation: CASSVTSGAYNEQFF.

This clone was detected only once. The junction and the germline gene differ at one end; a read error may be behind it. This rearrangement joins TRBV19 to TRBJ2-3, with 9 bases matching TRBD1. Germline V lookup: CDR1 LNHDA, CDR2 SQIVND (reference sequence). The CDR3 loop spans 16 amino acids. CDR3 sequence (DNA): TGTGCCACTAGTATTATCCCGGGACAGGGTACTGATACGCAGTATTTT. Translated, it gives CATSIIPGQGTDTQYF.

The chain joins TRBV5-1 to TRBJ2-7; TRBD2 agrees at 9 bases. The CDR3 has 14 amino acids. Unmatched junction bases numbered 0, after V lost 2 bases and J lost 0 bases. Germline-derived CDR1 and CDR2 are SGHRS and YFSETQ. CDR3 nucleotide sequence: TGCGCCAGCAGCTTTAGCGGGAGCTCCTACGAGCAGTACTTC. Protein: CASSFSGSSYEQYF.

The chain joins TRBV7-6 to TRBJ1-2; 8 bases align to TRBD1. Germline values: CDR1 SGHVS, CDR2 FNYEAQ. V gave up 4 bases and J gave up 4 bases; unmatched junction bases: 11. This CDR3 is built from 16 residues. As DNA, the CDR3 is TGTGCCAGCAGCTCAACCGCAAGGGACAGGATCTATGGCTACACCTTC. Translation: CASSSTARDRIYGYTF.

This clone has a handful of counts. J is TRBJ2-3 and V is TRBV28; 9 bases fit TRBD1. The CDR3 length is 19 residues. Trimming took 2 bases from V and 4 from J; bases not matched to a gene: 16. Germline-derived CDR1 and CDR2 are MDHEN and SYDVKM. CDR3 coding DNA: TGTGCCAGCAGTTTAGTTATTTGGACAGGGGAAGTTCAACCAGATACGCAGTATTTT. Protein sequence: CASSLVIWTGEVQPDTQYF.